One and the same sample provided the 23 T cell receptor beta chains below, sequenced in a study of cytomegalovirus exposure and HLA in healthy donors (dated by TCRdb to about 2017). Library preparation used the immunoSEQ multiplex PCR assay. TCRdb's version of the immuneACCESS table is confined to in-frame rearrangements and falls short of the full clone set. An unresolved V gene accounts for under half of the shortfall where checked; the remainder is of unknown origin. This sample lists some 320,000 clones; around 87% were detected once. The top ten hold about 1% of the sample. Sequenced sample: PBMCs. The receptors derive from a woman between 25 and 40 years old in good health and CMV-seropositive.

The chain joins TRBV5-6 to TRBJ2-7, with D unclear. CDR1 is SGHDT and CDR2 is YYEEEE in the germline V gene. This CDR3 region has 13 residues. Trimming took off 2 bases at V and 6 bases at J, with 12 bases between the two ends. DNA for the CDR3: TGTGCCAGCAGCTTAATGCTTAAGGGCGAGCAGTACTTC. Residues: CASSLMLKGEQYF.

This clone was detected only a few times. V usage is TRBV6-1 and J usage is TRBJ1-1; 9 nucleotides match TRBD1. In germline, CDR1 is MNHNS, CDR2 SASEGT. The J segment lost 8 bases and the V segment lost 5 bases, leaving 9 bases of the junction unmatched. CDR3 size: 14 residues. The CDR3 sequence: CASSSQGARGEAFF. Here the CDR3 DNA reads TGTGCCAGCAGTTCACAGGGGGCCAGGGGCGAAGCTTTCTTT.

This sequence joins TRBV10-3 and TRBJ1-5; D may be TRBD1 (5 bases). CDR1 is ENHRY and CDR2 is SYGVKD in the germline V gene. The CDR3 has 15 residues. V was trimmed by 10 bases and J by 1 base, leaving 17 bases between them. CDR3 DNA: TGTGCCACCAATGGGGGGGAAGTGAGCAATCAGCCCCAGCATTTT. Its protein product is CATNGGEVSNQPQHF.

This clone was counted between two and nine times. This CDR3 is also generated by other DNA sequences in the sample. The chain combines TRBV11-3 with TRBJ2-2; D unresolved. The CDR3 loop spans 14 amino acids. CDR1 is SGHNT and CDR2 is YENEEA in the germline V gene. V was cut by 0 bases and J by 2 bases, with 4 bases left in between. The CDR3, as DNA: TGTGCCAGCAGCTTAGATCCAAACACCGGGGAGCTGTTTTTT. It codes for CASSLDPNTGELFF.

This clone was seen once. The chain links TRBV11-2 to TRBJ2-7; TRBD1 aligns across 8 bases. This CDR3 has 15 amino acids. From germline, CDR1 is SGHAT and CDR2 FQNNGV. J gave up 2 bases and V 1 base, and 4 bases lay outside the gene matches. In DNA, the CDR3 is TGTGCCAGCAGCTTAGCTCCAGGGGGCACCTACGAGCAGTACTTC. The encoded protein is CASSLAPGGTYEQYF.

The J gene is TRBJ2-3, the V gene TRBV28; D assignment may be TRBD1 or TRBD2 (6 bases each). The CDR3 loop spans 16 amino acids. Germline assignment: CDR1 MDHEN and CDR2 SYDVKM. V lost 5 bases to trimming and J lost 6 bases, with 21 bases between them. CDR3 nucleotide sequence: TGTGCCAGCAGTCACCGGGGGCGCCGAACGTATGATACGCAGTATTTT. Translating gives CASSHRGRRTYDTQYF.

Note on this clone: The same CDR3 arises from other DNA sequences in this sample as well. V and J are TRBV9 and TRBJ2-5; possible D gene TRBD2, 6 bases. CDR1 and CDR2 from the germline V gene are SGDLS and YYNGEE. This CDR3 region has 13 residues. Trimming removed 0 bases at V and 5 bases at J, with 8 bases between. This CDR3 is CASSVGAGETQYF. The CDR3 nucleotides are TGTGCCAGCAGCGTAGGGGCGGGGGAGACCCAGTACTTC.

The chain has TRBV7-9 and TRBJ2-1, with a possible D match to TRBD2 (5 bases). CDR1 and CDR2 (germline): SEHNR, FQNEAQ (reference sequence). This CDR3 comprises 11 residues. The ends were cut back, 10 bases at V and 9 bases at J, with 13 bases in the middle. Written as DNA, the CDR3 is TGTGCCACCCGCCCAGGAGGTGAGCAGTTCTTC. It encodes CATRPGGEQFF.

The chain combines TRBV4-1 with TRBJ1-5; 8 bases fit TRBD1. CDR3 length equals 13 residues. Germline values: CDR1 MGHRA, CDR2 YSYEKL. Trimming cost V 3 bases and J 7 bases; bases outside gene matches: 2. The CDR3 DNA reads as TGCGCCAGCAGCCAGAGACAGGGGCAGCCCCAGCATTTT. Residues: CASSQRQGQPQHF.

The chain employs TRBV5-1 and TRBJ2-2, with D perhaps TRBD1 (5 bases). The germline CDR1 and CDR2 sequences are SGHRS and YFSETQ. The CDR3 contains 12 residues. Trimming left V 2 bases short and J 8 bases short, with 7 bases between. The CDR3 sequence is CASSFQGGELFF. Written as DNA, the CDR3 is TGCGCCAGCAGCTTCCAGGGTGGGGAGCTGTTTTTT. Based on the CDR3 plus reference TRBV5-1 and TRBJ2-2, the full variable domain is KAGVTQTPRYLIKTRGQQVTLSCSPISGHRSVSWYQQTPGQGLQFLFEYFSETQRNKGNFPGRFSGRQFSNSRSEMNVSTLELGDSALYLCASSFQGGELFFGEGSRLTVL.

The CDR3 loop reads CASLGRRMNTEAFF. CDR3 bases: TGTGCCAGCCTCGGTCGACGGATGAACACTGAAGCTTTCTTT. The chain combines TRBV6-5 with TRBJ1-1; D gene ambiguous. The CDR3 has 14 residues. V gave up 8 bases and J gave up 0 bases, with 13 bases separating them. Per germline, CDR1 MNHEY and CDR2 SVGAGI.

The chain has TRBV7-2 and TRBJ2-7, with 7 bases aligning to TRBD2. The CDR3 has 12 amino acids. CDR1 is SGHTA, CDR2 FQGNSA, per germline. V shed 5 bases, J shed 3 bases, and the junction held 1 base outside the gene matches. The CDR3 coding sequence is TGTGCCAGCAGCGCTAGCGGCTACGAGCAGTACTTC. Encoded protein: CASSASGYEQYF.

This chain joins TRBV29-1 and TRBJ2-7, with 8 bases that match TRBD1. This CDR3 has 13 residues. After removal of 7 bases from V and 3 bases from J, the junction contained 8 bases not matched to a gene. Per germline, CDR1 SQVTM and CDR2 ANQGSEA. This chain's CDR3 is CSAKPGTGYEQYF. The CDR3 DNA reads as TGCAGCGCAAAACCCGGGACAGGCTACGAGCAGTACTTC.

This clone has a single count. The chain is built from TRBV21-1 and TRBJ2-1; TRBD2, the table's D call, was not compared with the DNA. TRBV21-1 is a recognized pseudogene. The CDR3 is 13 residues long. CDR3 amino acids: CASSQGRGGAQFF. The CDR3 DNA is TGTGCCAGCAGCCAAGGGAGGGGTGGTGCGCAGTTCTTC.

In DNA form, the CDR3 reads TGTGCCAGCAGCTTAGGAAAGGGTTCAGATACGCAGTATTTT. Residues: CASSLGKGSDTQYF. The chain has TRBV7-2 and TRBJ2-3; the D is unclear. Per the germline V gene, CDR1 is SGHTA and CDR2 is FQGNSA. The CDR3 has 14 amino acids. V was pared by 1 base and J by 4 bases, with 9 bases between.

The chain has TRBV27 and TRBJ1-3; no firm D call. V lost 2 bases and J 3 bases, leaving 20 bases between the germline ends. This CDR3 contains 18 residues. Germline lookup yields CDR1 MNHEY and CDR2 SMNVEV (reference sequence). CDR3 sequence reads: CASSLIVAKRKDGNTIYF. CDR3 nucleotide sequence: TGTGCCAGCAGTTTAATCGTAGCCAAGAGGAAAGATGGAAACACCATATATTTT.

V usage is TRBV6-1 and J usage is TRBJ1-2; D might be TRBD1 (6 bases). Germline assignment: CDR1 MNHNS and CDR2 SASEGT. The CDR3 is 15 amino acids. With 0 bases removed from V and 8 bases from J, the gap between germline ends came to 16 bases. The CDR3 is CASSEAGGARRGYTF. For the CDR3, the DNA is TGTGCCAGCAGTGAAGCTGGGGGGGCGAGAAGGGGCTACACCTTC.

The V call is TRBV28, the J call TRBJ2-1, with D unresolved. The CDR3 is 15 residues long. Trimming cost V 5 bases and J 1 base, with 12 bases left between them. Germline V gene sequence: CDR1 MDHEN, CDR2 SYDVKM. Here the CDR3 DNA reads TGTGCCAGCAGTCCAAGGGCGGCTTCCTACAATGAGCAGTTCTTC. The encoded protein is CASSPRAASYNEQFF.

Concerning this clone itself: Additional DNA sequences in this sample encode the identical CDR3. The chain employs TRBV7-9 and TRBJ1-2; no definite D call. CDR3 length: 13 amino acids. The germline V gene has CDR1 SEHNR and CDR2 FQNEAQ (reference sequence). Trimming pared 1 base from V and 3 bases from J, leaving 6 bases between. CDR3 DNA: TGTGCCAGCAGCTTAGTTGGGGACTATGGCTACACCTTC. It encodes CASSLVGDYGYTF.

The chain recombines TRBV27 with TRBJ2-3; D unclear. Germline lookup yields CDR1 MNHEY and CDR2 SMNVEV (reference sequence). Trimming removed 3 bases at V and 8 bases at J, with 6 bases between. The CDR3 consists of 11 residues. The CDR3 protein is CASSFQGTQYF. CDR3 nucleotides: TGTGCCAGCAGTTTCCAAGGTACGCAGTATTTT.

This sequence joins TRBV10-1 and TRBJ1-5; weak D call: TRBD1 (5 bases). Germline loops: CDR1 WNHNN, CDR2 SYGVQD (reference sequence). The CDR3 loop spans 13 amino acids. Trimming cost V 3 bases and J 3 bases, with 6 bases left between them. CDR3 coding DNA: TGCGCCAGCAGTGACAGGGCCAATCAGCCCCAGCATTTT. This codes for CASSDRANQPQHF.

The gene calls are TRBV7-9 and TRBJ2-7, with a possible D match to TRBD1 (6 bases). The CDR3 totals 17 residues. Trimming stripped 4 bases from V and 2 bases from J, with 21 bases between. In germline, CDR1 is SEHNR, CDR2 FQNEAQ (reference sequence). Written as DNA, the CDR3 is TGTGCCAGCAGCTCCGGGACACGCAAGCCCCCGCCCTACGAGCAGTACTTC. Translated, it gives CASSSGTRKPPPYEQYF.

The J gene is TRBJ2-5, the V gene TRBV13, with D perhaps TRBD1 (6 bases). The CDR3 consists of 15 residues. Trimming left V 5 bases short and J 1 base short, with 14 bases between. The germline gives CDR1 PRHDT, CDR2 FYEKMQ (reference sequence). CDR3 protein: CASSSRGTAQETQYF. The CDR3 DNA is TGTGCCAGCAGCAGCAGGGGAACGGCCCAAGAGACCCAGTACTTC.